This passage covers 27 T cell receptor beta chains from one sample sequenced in a study of T cell repertoires in cytomegalovirus infection. TCRdb re-analysed the reads in MiXCR, keeping a single row per CDR3 protein. The table has about 360,000 distinct CDR3 sequences, over 15% seen once; the top ten hold around 9.3%. The specimen was PBMCs. These receptors were collected from a human donor in good health (CMV status not recorded). Some clones in this sample may be carry-over from other donors' samples.

This clonotype was seen a handful of times. The rearrangement joins TRBV14 to TRBJ2-3; 9 bases map to TRBD1. In germline, CDR1 is SGHDN, CDR2 FVKESK. CDR3 length: 16 residues. V was clipped by 4 bases and J by 4 bases; unmatched bases: 9. The CDR3 region is CASSPQPGQGPDTQYF. The CDR3 bases are TGTGCCAGCAGCCCTCAACCGGGACAGGGACCAGATACGCAGTATTTT.

This clonotype was found many times. The rearrangement joins TRBV7-2 to TRBJ1-2; perhaps TRBD1 as D (5 bases). V lost 7 bases to trimming and J lost 4 bases, with 16 bases between them. The CDR3 sequence is 14 residues long. Germline V CDR1 and CDR2: SGHTA, FQGNSA. CDR3 DNA sequence: TGTGCCAGCATCACAGACAGATTCCCCTATGGCTACACCTTC. Translating gives CASITDRFPYGYTF.

The chain combines TRBV19 with TRBJ1-2; D possibly corresponds to TRBD1 (6 bases). CDR3 length: 14 residues. Germline-derived CDR1 and CDR2 are LNHDA and SQIVND (reference sequence). With 2 bases removed from V and 7 bases from J, the gap between germline ends came to 14 bases. The CDR3 loop is CASSILRGGGGYTF. The CDR3 DNA reads TGTGCCAGTAGTATATTACGAGGGGGTGGTGGCTACACCTTC.

J is TRBJ1-1 and V is TRBV12-3 or TRBV12-4; no clear D. Trimming cost V 7 bases and J 5 bases, with 17 bases left between them. The CDR3 has 14 residues. This CDR3 is CASTLLTSGTEAFF. CDR3 sequence (DNA): TGTGCCAGCACCCTTTTGACATCGGGGACTGAAGCTTTCTTT.

The sample holds a few counts of this clonotype. This sequence joins TRBV10-3 and TRBJ1-5; D is possibly TRBD1 (5 bases). The CDR3 has 15 amino acids. V shed 5 bases and J shed 3 bases, with 14 bases lying between them. Germline V gene lookup returns CDR1 ENHRY and CDR2 SYGVKD. As DNA, the CDR3 is TGTGCCATCAGTCAGGTAGGGGACTCCAATCAGCCCCAGCATTTT. Translating it yields CAISQVGDSNQPQHF.

This clonotype appeared a few times. The CDR3 loop is CASSLHKTGEDTQYF. CDR3 sequence (DNA): TGTGCCAGCAGCTTGCATAAGACAGGGGAAGATACGCAGTATTTT. V gene TRBV5-6 combines with J gene TRBJ2-3; 8 nucleotides align to TRBD1. The CDR3 consists of 15 residues. V was clipped by 1 base and J by 5 bases; unmatched bases: 6. The germline CDR1 and CDR2 sequences are SGHDT and YYEEEE.

Ten or more counts support this clonotype. This sequence joins TRBV11-2 and TRBJ2-7; TRBD2 might be the D (6 bases). CDR1 is SGHAT, CDR2 FQNNGV, per germline. V lost 5 bases and J 2 bases, leaving 10 bases between the germline ends. This CDR3 has 13 amino acids. In nucleotides, the CDR3 is TGTGCCAGCAGCCGTAGCGGTCCCTACGAGCAGTACTTC. This gives the protein CASSRSGPYEQYF.

The chain has TRBV7-9 and TRBJ1-5, with D unresolved. The CDR3 has 13 amino acids. V lost 2 bases and J 7 bases, leaving 9 bases between the germline ends. The V gene's germline CDR1 is SEHNR and CDR2 FQNEAQ (reference sequence). The CDR3 sequence is CASSLTREQPQHF. CDR3 DNA sequence: TGTGCCAGCAGCTTAACGAGAGAACAGCCCCAGCATTTT.

This chain connects TRBV6-5 to TRBJ2-2; 9 bases match TRBD2. The V gene's germline CDR1 is MNHEY and CDR2 SVGAGI. The V and J ends lost 0 bases and 4 bases, in that order; junction bases with no gene match: 9. CDR3 size: 18 residues. CDR3 in DNA: TGTGCCAGCAGTTACTCGATTCTTAGCGGGAGTGGCACCGGGGAGCTGTTTTTT. It codes for CASSYSILSGSGTGELFF.

This clonotype was observed a few times. DNA of the CDR3: TGTGCCAGCAGTTACTGGGGTGCGCAGCCCCAGCATTTT. Residues: CASSYWGAQPQHF. This sequence joins TRBV6-6 and TRBJ1-5; D is unclear. The CDR3 has 13 residues. V lost 1 base and J lost 7, with 8 bases in between. Germline V gene data show CDR1 as MNHNY and CDR2 as SVGAGI (reference sequence).

DNA of the CDR3: TGTGCCAGCAGCTTACAACCAGGGCTGGTGAACACTGAAGCTTTCTTT. Amino acids: CASSLQPGLVNTEAFF. The V gene is TRBV7-8, the J gene TRBJ1-1; D may be TRBD1 (5 bases). The V end was cut by 2 bases, the J end by 0 bases, with 13 bases between. This CDR3 is built from 16 residues. Germline CDR1 SGHVS, CDR2 FQNEAQ.

This clonotype was seen at least ten times. V and J are TRBV7-2 and TRBJ2-7; 11 bases fit TRBD2. The CDR3 totals 15 residues. Germline V CDR1 and CDR2: SGHTA, FQGNSA. V dropped 1 base and J dropped 4; count of bases not matched to a gene: 3. Here the CDR3 reads CASSLVGLAGYEQYF. The CDR3 DNA is TGTGCCAGCAGCTTAGTAGGACTAGCGGGTTACGAGCAGTACTTC.

This clonotype turned up a few times. V is TRBV2 and J is TRBJ1-1; D perhaps matches TRBD1 (5 bases). Germline V gene sequence: CDR1 SNHLY, CDR2 FYNNEI. Trimming stripped 7 bases from V and 5 bases from J, with 11 bases between. The CDR3 runs 12 residues. CDR3 DNA: TGTGCCAGCAAGCGACAGCGGACTGAAGCTTTCTTT. This sequence encodes CASKRQRTEAFF.

This chain uses TRBV7-2 with TRBJ2-1; 7 nucleotides line up with TRBD1. Germline V gives CDR1 SGHTA, CDR2 FQGNSA. The CDR3 sequence is 14 residues long. Trimming removed 8 bases from V and 2 bases from J; junction bases left unmatched: 6. The CDR3 DNA is TGTGCCAGCGGAGGACAGGTCGCCTACAATGAGCAGTTCTTC. Encoded protein: CASGGQVAYNEQFF. The full variable domain, in which reference TRBV7-2 and TRBJ2-1 provide the parts outside the CDR3, is GAGVSQSPSNKVTEKGKDVELRCDPISGHTALYWYRQSLGQGLEFLIYFQGNSAPDKSGLPSDRFSAERTGGSVSTLTIQRTQQEDSAVYLCASGGQVAYNEQFFGPGTRLTVL.

The chain links TRBV6-5 to TRBJ1-2; possibly TRBD1 for D (6 bases). Germline assignment: CDR1 MNHEY and CDR2 SVGAGI. The ends were cut back, 7 bases at V and 7 bases at J, with 13 bases in the middle. The CDR3 is 12 amino acids. CDR3 sequence reads: CASKGGLGGYTF. The DNA for the CDR3 is TGTGCCAGCAAGGGGGGGCTCGGTGGCTACACCTTC.

This clonotype was observed a handful of times. This chain connects TRBV12-3 or TRBV12-4 to TRBJ2-3, with 13 bases fitting TRBD2. The CDR3 loop spans 17 amino acids. With V trimmed by 6 bases and J by 4 bases, 10 bases remained unmatched. The CDR3 sequence: CASSIRTSGRTADTQYF. In DNA, the CDR3 is TGTGCCAGCAGCATCCGGACTAGCGGGAGAACCGCAGATACGCAGTATTTT.

The chain has TRBV20-1 and TRBJ2-5; 16 nucleotides align to TRBD2. The CDR3 is made up of 16 amino acids. CDR1 DFQATT and CDR2 SNEGSKA come from the germline V gene (reference sequence). V was clipped by 5 bases and J by 3 bases; unmatched bases: 6. The CDR3 sequence: CSAPGTSGGGKETQYF. CDR3 coding DNA: TGCAGTGCTCCCGGGACTAGCGGGGGGGGAAAAGAGACCCAGTACTTC.

This clonotype was counted once. The chain carries TRBV12-3 or TRBV12-4 and TRBJ1-5; a possible D gene is TRBD1 (5 bases). The length of the CDR3 is 15 residues. Trimming took off 4 bases at V and 0 bases at J, with 10 bases between the two ends. CDR3 protein: CASSYRYYSNQPQHF. CDR3 DNA: TGTGCCAGCAGTTACAGGTATTATAGCAATCAGCCCCAGCATTTT.

The table lists this clonotype with many counts. This chain connects TRBV7-2 to TRBJ1-1; possible D gene TRBD1, 6 bases. The V gene's germline CDR1 is SGHTA and CDR2 FQGNSA. This CDR3 spans 13 amino acids. V lost 3 bases and J 5 bases, leaving 10 bases between the germline ends. CDR3 region: CASSLAGETEAFF. The DNA for the CDR3 is TGTGCCAGCAGCTTGGCAGGGGAGACTGAAGCTTTCTTT.

The CDR3 region is CATSRDFNEKLFF. The CDR3 DNA reads as TGTGCCACCAGCAGAGACTTTAATGAAAAACTGTTTTTT. This chain links TRBV15 with TRBJ1-4; D remains ambiguous. The germline CDR1 and CDR2 sequences are LNHNV and YYDKDF (reference sequence). V was pared by 0 bases and J by 4 bases, with 3 bases between. The CDR3 runs to 13 residues.

This clonotype was counted a few times. The CDR3 sequence: CASSNRARSLYGYTF. The CDR3 nucleotides are TGTGCCAGCAGTAACCGGGCCCGTAGCCTCTATGGCTACACCTTC. The chain couples TRBV12-3 or TRBV12-4 to TRBJ1-2; D not certain. Trimming shortened V by 5 bases and J by 4 bases, and 17 bases separated the two germline ends. CDR3 length: 15 amino acids.

The DNA for the CDR3 is TGTGCCAGAAGCTTTCTTCGGGGGCCCGCTAAAGGCTACACCTTC. This translates into CARSFLRGPAKGYTF. V gene TRBV5-3 combines with J gene TRBJ1-2; D perhaps matches TRBD1 (6 bases). TRBV5-3 is sorted into the ORF group, with uncertain function. The CDR3 runs 15 residues. V was pared by 2 bases and J by 8 bases, with 19 bases between.

As regards this clonotype: A clone one base away is much larger, so this may be a read error. V gene TRBV6-5 combines with J gene TRBJ2-7, with 8 bases aligning to TRBD1. This CDR3 has 13 amino acids. Germline CDR1 reads MNHEY; CDR2 reads SVGAGI. The CDR3 bases are TGTGCCAACAGTTACAGGGGGGTCTACGAGCAGTACTTC. The encoded protein is CANSYRGVYEQYF.

This clonotype has at least ten counts. The chain is built from TRBV12-3 or TRBV12-4 and TRBJ1-6; D gene ambiguous. Trimming stripped 4 bases from V and 0 bases from J, with 7 bases between. The CDR3 covers 15 residues. Here the CDR3 reads CASSSTLSYNSPLHF. In DNA, the CDR3 is TGTGCCAGCAGTTCAACTCTCTCCTATAATTCACCCCTCCACTTT.

This clonotype was observed a few times. CDR3 nucleotides: TGTGCCAGCAGCCAAGGTCCAGGGGAGAGAGAGACCCAGTACTTC. Its protein product is CASSQGPGERETQYF. The rearrangement uses TRBV4-2 and TRBJ2-5; TRBD1 might be the D (6 bases). This CDR3 contains 15 residues. From germline, CDR1 is LGHNA and CDR2 YNFKEQ. V was shortened by 1 base and J by 4 bases, with 13 bases between the two germline ends.

This clonotype was counted between two and nine times. The chain carries TRBV19 and TRBJ2-7, with D possibly TRBD2 on 5 matching bases. Germline CDR1 and CDR2: LNHDA and SQIVND (reference sequence). This CDR3 has 11 residues. Trimming removed 5 bases from V and 7 bases from J, with 9 bases in between. This CDR3 reads CASSGRGEQYF. In nucleotides, the CDR3 is TGTGCCAGTAGTGGACGGGGTGAGCAGTACTTC. Variable domain in full (rest from reference TRBV19 and TRBJ2-7): DGGITQSPKYLFRKEGQNVTLSCEQNLNHDAMYWYRQDPGQGLRLIYYSQIVNDFQKGDIAEGYSVSREKKESFPLTVTSAQKNPTAFYLCASSGRGEQYFGPGTRLTVT.

The chain has TRBV6-2 or TRBV6-3 and TRBJ1-2; no clear D gene. Trimming shortened V by 6 bases and J by 10 bases, and 9 bases separated the two germline ends. The CDR3 is 10 amino acids. Per germline, CDR1 MNHEY and CDR2 SVGEGT. The CDR3 loop reads CASRLTHYTF. The CDR3 bases are TGTGCCAGCAGACTTACCCACTACACCTTC.